This passage covers 24 T cell receptor beta chains from one sample sequenced in a study of OX40 agonist ivuxolimab in advanced cancers. Data came from immunoSEQ multiplex PCR; TCRdb stores just in-frame clones and leaves some out. The data hold 50,000 or so clones, with roughly 84% observed a single time. Here the sequenced sample was CD4+ or CD8+ T cells sorted from blood, taken in a trial of the OX40 agonist ivuxolimab. The receptor set was obtained from an adult with an advanced solid tumor such as melanoma, head and neck, liver or kidney cancer.

The rearrangement links TRBV4-1 to TRBJ1-2; D unclear. CDR1 is MGHRA and CDR2 is YSYEKL in the germline V gene. The CDR3 loop spans 15 amino acids. V was pared by 2 bases and J by 3 bases, with 13 bases between. Written as DNA, the CDR3 is TGCGCCAGCAGCCAACCAACGGACGGTGACTATGGCTACACCTTC. Translated, it gives CASSQPTDGDYGYTF.

A few counts support this clone. For the CDR3, the DNA is TGTGCCAGCAGCCAACGAGCGGGAGCCCCTAGCACAGATACGCAGTATTTT. Translated: CASSQRAGAPSTDTQYF. V and J are TRBV7-9 and TRBJ2-3; 8 bases align to TRBD2. Unmatched junction bases numbered 10, after V lost 5 bases and J lost 0 bases. The CDR3 covers 17 residues. Germline lookup yields CDR1 SEHNR and CDR2 FQNEAQ (reference sequence).

Comments on this clone: No conserved phenylalanine or tryptophan is present at the end of the CDR3, so a read error is the likely explanation. V usage is TRBV9 and J usage is TRBJ2-7, with a tentative D call TRBD1 (5 bases). From germline, CDR1 is SGDLS and CDR2 YYNGEE. The ends were cut back, 0 bases at V and 2 bases at J, with 9 bases in the middle. The CDR3 is made up of 14 amino acids. The CDR3 nucleotides are TGTGCCAGCAGCGTAGACCAGGGTACCTACGAGCAGTACCTC. Translating gives CASSVDQGTYEQYL.

The rearrangement links TRBV5-1 to TRBJ1-1; TRBD1 agrees at 7 bases. CDR1 SGHRS and CDR2 YFSETQ come from the germline V gene. The CDR3 runs to 13 residues. The junction had 0 bases not matched to a gene; V was cut back by 1 base and J by 3 bases. CDR3 nucleotides: TGCGCCAGCAGCTTGACAGGGGACACTGAAGCTTTCTTT. Its protein is CASSLTGDTEAFF.

This chain uses TRBV5-1 with TRBJ1-1; D remains ambiguous. Germline V gene sequence: CDR1 SGHRS, CDR2 YFSETQ. Trimming cost V 3 bases and J 6 bases, with 9 bases left between them. CDR3 length equals 12 residues. The CDR3 loop is CASSSTASEAFF. The CDR3 region has the DNA TGCGCCAGCAGCTCGACTGCTTCTGAAGCTTTCTTT.

The gene calls are TRBV7-8 and TRBJ2-2; D uncertain. V was trimmed by 1 base and J by 6 bases, leaving 6 bases between them. This CDR3 spans 13 amino acids. Germline-derived CDR1 and CDR2 are SGHVS and FQNEAQ. CDR3 DNA: TGTGCCAGCAGCTTAGTAGGACCCGGGGAGCTGTTTTTT. Amino acids: CASSLVGPGELFF.

The V gene is TRBV7-9, the J gene TRBJ2-5; 7 positions agree with TRBD1. The CDR3 consists of 14 residues. Germline trimming cut 4 bases from V and 3 bases from J; bases unmatched to any gene: 5. Germline V gene data show CDR1 as SEHNR and CDR2 as FQNEAQ (reference sequence). DNA of the CDR3: TGTGCCAGCAGCTCTAGTACAGGGGAAGAGACCCAGTACTTC. Its translation is CASSSSTGEETQYF. The entire variable domain, with the rest obtained from reference TRBV7-9 and TRBJ2-5, is as follows: DTGVSQNPRHKITKRGQNVTFRCDPISEHNRLYWYRQTLGQGPEFLTYFQNEAQLEKSRLLSDRFSAERPKGSFSTLEIQRTEQGDSAMYLCASSSSTGEETQYFGPGTRLLVL.

This chain links TRBV9 with TRBJ1-2; 8 nucleotides align to TRBD1. The germline V gene encodes CDR1 SGDLS and CDR2 YYNGEE. CDR3 length: 15 amino acids. V gave up 2 bases and J gave up 8 bases; unmatched junction bases: 11. Here the CDR3 DNA reads TGTGCCAGCAGCGTCGATCAGGGGGCGCGATGGGGCTACACCTTC. Translated, it gives CASSVDQGARWGYTF.

This clone has just a few counts. The chain combines TRBV29-1 with TRBJ1-4; D possibly corresponds to TRBD1 (6 bases). The germline V gene encodes CDR1 SQVTM and CDR2 ANQGSEA. The CDR3 extends over 14 amino acids. V lost 4 bases and J 6 bases, leaving 15 bases between the germline ends. CDR3 residues: CSVAPTGNHEKLFF. In DNA form, the CDR3 reads TGCAGCGTTGCCCCAACAGGGAATCATGAAAAACTGTTTTTT.

The chain links TRBV4-2 to TRBJ1-4; D is possibly TRBD1 (6 bases). CDR3 length: 14 amino acids. Germline V gene sequence: CDR1 LGHNA, CDR2 YNFKEQ. The V end was cut by 5 bases, the J end by 7 bases, with 14 bases between. CDR3 loop: CASSEQGGSEKLFF. CDR3 bases: TGTGCCAGCAGCGAACAGGGAGGCAGTGAAAAACTGTTTTTT.

The chain links TRBV6-5 to TRBJ2-5, with a weak D call TRBD1 (6 bases). Trimming stripped 2 bases from V and 5 bases from J, with 12 bases between. From germline, CDR1 is MNHEY and CDR2 SVGAGI. This CDR3 region has 14 residues. CDR3 protein: CASSYGGQLETQYF. DNA of the CDR3: TGTGCCAGCAGTTACGGCGGACAGTTGGAGACCCAGTACTTC.

The chain couples TRBV5-4 to TRBJ2-5; D gene unclear. Germline V lookup: CDR1 SGHNT, CDR2 YYREEE (reference sequence). V was cut by 4 bases and J by 1 base, with 11 bases left in between. This CDR3 comprises 14 residues. This CDR3 is CASSDGGSQETQYF. The DNA of the CDR3 is TGTGCCAGCAGCGACGGTGGAAGCCAAGAGACCCAGTACTTC.

V is TRBV6-1 and J is TRBJ1-6; no firm D call. With 6 bases removed from V and 5 bases from J, the gap between germline ends came to 14 bases. CDR1 and CDR2 (germline): MNHNS, SASEGT. This CDR3 has 15 residues. Here the CDR3 DNA reads TGTGCCAGCAGGGTGGACTCAATCAATAATTCACCCCTCCACTTT. Its protein is CASRVDSINNSPLHF.

The V and J genes are TRBV7-2 and TRBJ1-2, with D hard to call. The germline gives CDR1 SGHTA, CDR2 FQGNSA. Deletions cut 5 bases from V and 0 bases from J, with 19 bases between. The length of the CDR3 is 17 residues. The CDR3 sequence: CASSQDHQALANYGYTF. In DNA, the CDR3 is TGTGCCAGCAGCCAAGATCACCAGGCCCTAGCTAACTATGGCTACACCTTC.

This clone was recorded once. This sequence joins TRBV7-2 and TRBJ2-1; 7 bases fit TRBD1. Germline CDR1 is SGHTA and CDR2 is FQGNSA. Trimming took 3 bases from V and 3 from J; bases not matched to a gene: 11. The CDR3 sequence is 17 residues long. The CDR3 DNA is TGTGCCAGCAGCTTCGACACCGGGACAGCATTCTACAATGAGCAGTTCTTC. Translating gives CASSFDTGTAFYNEQFF.

The chain is built from TRBV6-1 and TRBJ2-1; D is possibly TRBD2 (6 bases). V lost 8 bases and J 3 bases, leaving 11 bases between the germline ends. The CDR3 runs 13 residues. Germline V CDR1 and CDR2: MNHNS, SASEGT. The DNA for the CDR3 is TGTGCCAGCCGGGACTCGAACTACAATGAGCAGTTCTTC. It translates to CASRDSNYNEQFF.

The count of this clone is one. The chain couples TRBV19 to TRBJ2-7; 14 bases fit TRBD2. Germline V gene lookup returns CDR1 LNHDA and CDR2 SQIVND (reference sequence). V lost 5 bases to trimming and J lost 2 bases; unmatched junction nucleotides: 2. This CDR3 region has 15 residues. The CDR3: CASSPTSGGAYEQYV. CDR3 nucleotides: TGTGCCAGTAGTCCGACTAGCGGGGGGGCCTACGAGCAGTACGTC.

The DNA for the CDR3 is TGCGCCAGCAGCGCCGGACAGATCAATGAGCAGTTCTTC. It yields the protein CASSAGQINEQFF. The rearrangement links TRBV5-1 to TRBJ2-1, with a weak D call TRBD1 (6 bases). CDR1 and CDR2 (germline): SGHRS, YFSETQ. The CDR3 has 13 amino acids. The germline V and J ends were trimmed by 4 bases and 6 bases, with 11 bases remaining between them.

The chain combines TRBV28 with TRBJ2-1; D may correspond to TRBD1 or TRBD2 (5 bases each). The V end lost 2 bases, the J end lost 3 bases, and 11 bases lay between the germline ends. Germline CDR1 is MDHEN and CDR2 is SYDVKM. The CDR3 totals 15 residues. CDR3 nucleotides: TGTGCCAGCAGTTTAATCCAGAGGGGCTACAATGAGCAGTTCTTC. Its protein product is CASSLIQRGYNEQFF.

The V gene is TRBV9, the J gene TRBJ2-3; D possibly corresponds to TRBD2 (5 bases). V was trimmed by 4 bases and J by 4 bases, leaving 13 bases between them. The CDR3 spans 14 residues. Germline loops: CDR1 SGDLS, CDR2 YYNGEE. The CDR3 nucleotides are TGTGCCAGCAGCCCCGGACTCAGTCCAGATACGCAGTATTTT. Its protein product is CASSPGLSPDTQYF.

The V call is TRBV7-2, the J call TRBJ2-1; 8 bases align to TRBD2. Germline-derived CDR1 and CDR2 are SGHTA and FQGNSA. Germline trimming cut 1 base from V and 2 bases from J; bases unmatched to any gene: 4. The CDR3 sequence is 16 residues long. The CDR3 is CASSLGAGGPYNEQFF. The CDR3, as DNA: TGTGCCAGCAGCTTAGGCGCGGGAGGCCCCTACAATGAGCAGTTCTTC.

In DNA form, the CDR3 reads TGTGCCAGCAGTTTAAACAGCAGAGCCTATGGCTACACCTTC. It yields the protein CASSLNSRAYGYTF. This chain connects TRBV28 to TRBJ1-2; no clear D gene. Germline V gives CDR1 MDHEN, CDR2 SYDVKM. The length of the CDR3 is 14 residues. Between the trimmed V and J ends, which lost 2 bases and 4 bases, there was a span of 11 bases.

The chain joins TRBV5-5 to TRBJ2-3; D may be TRBD1 (6 bases). The CDR3 runs 16 residues. The V gene's germline CDR1 is SGHKS and CDR2 YYEKEE (reference sequence). CDR3 protein: CASRAGGGLKTDTQYF. CDR3 sequence (DNA): TGTGCAAGCCGGGCTGGGGGCGGCCTTAAGACAGATACGCAGTATTTT.

V is TRBV6-5 and J is TRBJ2-5, with D uncertain. The V gene's germline CDR1 is MNHEY and CDR2 SVGAGI. The V end lost 0 bases, the J end lost 7 bases, and 12 bases lay between the germline ends. CDR3 length: 14 residues. The CDR3 is CASSYSITDGTQYF. The CDR3 region has the DNA TGTGCCAGCAGTTACTCGATAACAGATGGGACCCAGTACTTC.